This TCR beta chain was captured in a study of T cell repertoires in cytomegalovirus infection. About the study: Alongside well-studied HLA-B-restricted CMV epitopes, recently identified HLA-C-restricted CMV epitopes were also used. Indications came from public TCR beta signatures; they pointed to CMV infection and to a matching HLA type. General study points: Dominant in the ex vivo response were TCR beta clonotypes restricted by HLA-C and specific for CMV.

Note on this clonotype: The antigen is not known.

A single record per CDR3 protein comes from TCRdb applying MiXCR to the reads. The data show approximately 120,000 distinct CDR3 sequences, about 31% seen once. This CDR3 is 13 amino acids long. Trimming shortened V by 7 bases and J by 1 base, and 10 bases separated the two germline ends. Germline V gene lookup returns CDR1 SQVTM and CDR2 ANQGSEA. The genes are TRBV29-1 and TRBJ2-2, with a tentative D call TRBD2 (5 bases). Sequenced here: CD8+ T cells from cultured PBMCs, sampled from culture after CMV antigen stimulation. This TCR derives from a human donor in good health (CMV status not recorded). Some clones in this sample may be carry-over from other donors' samples. CDR3 nucleotide sequence: TGCAGCGCCCCCCGGGGGAACACCGGGGAGCTGTTTTTT. Translation: CSAPRGNTGELFF.